This T cell receptor beta chain appears in the sequencing data of a study of blood T cell repertoires in COVID-19 (dated by TCRdb to between 2020 and 2021). Concerning the study at large: Samples from collaborators originated in the United States, Italy and Spain and spanned both the acute and convalescent phases of COVID-19. The prospective study material was composed of cDNA or gDNA derived from T cells, B-cell-depleted T cells, or PBMCs. Deeply sampled blood TCRbeta repertoires from subjects exposed to, actively infected with, or recovered from COVID-19 were included in the dataset. A freely available public database, intended as a resource for researchers studying the immune response to SARS-CoV-2, is where the repertoires were released. Samples were obtained from the ongoing ImmuneRACE study (first 160 participants) and from 1,254 subjects provided by 6 global collaborators. A de-identified subject ID, COVID-19 status, age in years and sex were almost always included in the sample metadata. Where available, HLA class I and class II types were obtained from metadata supplied by the sample provider rather than from assay-based typing. The paper's findings and limits, for the study overall: Clinical and demographic metadata were provided uncurated, with the amount varying by source and participant.

Per the germline V gene (reference sequence), SEHNR is the CDR1 and FQNEAQ is the CDR2. V is trimmed back by 3 bases and J by 4 bases, and the junction contains 5 bases that no gene match accounts for. Measured from the cysteine to the phenylalanine, the CDR3 is 15 residues long. Only CDR3 DNA remains: 45 bases, in frame from the first base. Enrolling through a virtual design, the prospective study's participants ranged in age from about 18 to 89 years and lived across approximately 25 United States geographic areas. To assign participants to cohorts, the prospective study relied on clinical history that participants themselves reported in a screening survey and a study questionnaire. Recovered participants in ImmuneRACE Cohort 3 were defined as having two consecutive negative NP/OP PCR tests, clearance from a healthcare professional, or resolution of symptoms. In the prospective study, mobile phlebotomists collected whole blood, serum and a nasopharyngeal or oropharyngeal swab from each participant. Over a roughly two-month period, participants in the prospective study had the option of providing additional blood draws and questionnaires. Before DNA extraction, prospective study blood samples were shipped either frozen or at room temperature.

The immunoSEQ Assay, a bias-controlled multiplex PCR, was used to amplify TCRbeta CDR3 regions from genomic DNA. For the original study's pipeline: Within the assay, amplification of reference gene primers was used to estimate how many nucleated cells each sample contained. To quantify the absolute abundance of each unique TCRbeta CDR3 rearrangement, sequence reads were collapsed and filtered. Productive Simpson clonality was computed per sample as the square root of Simpson's diversity index over productive rearrangements. TCRdb provides this immuneACCESS table in a form limited to in-frame rearrangements. Some clones are lacking; in checked studies, under half of them reflect an unresolved V gene, and why the rest are absent is not known. The V and J calls and clone size are taken from that table; D and trimming were inferred from the DNA. This sample is represented by fewer than 200,000 clones; under 90% of them were singletons. The top ten hold around 7.9% of the sample.

This clone was recorded a few times. Its antigen target is currently unknown. The input lacks base qualities; no much larger clone sits a single base away. This TCR derives from a man between 45 and 60 years old who had recovered from COVID-19. Sequenced material: PBMCs or T cells enriched from blood (not recorded which). In this chain, TRBV7-9 is recombined with TRBJ1-2, with 10 junctional bases fitting TRBD1. The CDR3 region: CASSLGQGLGYGYTF. The nucleotide sequence reads as follows: TGTGCCAGCAGCTTGGGACAGGGGCTGGGCTATGGCTACACCTTC.